This TCR beta chain derives from a study of follicular helper T cells after annual influenza vaccination. V lost 1 base to trimming and J lost 5 bases; unmatched junction nucleotides: 5. This CDR3 is built from 15 residues. Germline V gene lookup returns CDR1 LGHNA and CDR2 YNFKEQ. Regarding time point: 2015-2016 season, pre-vaccination. The method was immunoSEQ multiplex PCR; TCRdb's version includes in-frame clones alone and lacks a portion of them. The sample records about 2,500 clones, around 83% being singletons. The TCR comes from an adult who received the influenza vaccine. The sample in question was CXCR5+ CD38- circulating T follicular helper cells from blood, obtained on the day of influenza vaccination. The subset was: circulating Tfh, non-naive CD4+CXCR5+PD-1+ (ICOS+CD38+ or ICOS-CD38-). The chain is built from TRBV4-2 and TRBJ2-3, with 8 bases that match TRBD1. CDR3 amino acids: CASSQADRAGDTQYF. The DNA for the CDR3 is TGTGCCAGCAGCCAAGCGGACAGGGCAGGAGATACGCAGTATTTT.